The clone carrying this T cell receptor beta chain was found many times. Its cognate antigen is unknown. These data originate in a study of neurological immune-mediated disorders. Overall study findings and caveats: HTLV-1-associated myelopathy had the most TCR clonal expansion, while multiple sclerosis had the least, a level that fell below healthy controls. The absence of any CDR3 amino acid sequence shared by expanded clones across subjects suggests that repertoires were private in all groups.

Per germline, CDR1 SEHNR and CDR2 FQNEAQ (reference sequence). The CDR3 totals 14 residues. V gave up 5 bases and J gave up 3 bases, with 10 bases separating them. The cDNA came from 5'RACE with 10-nucleotide random UMIs. TCRdb redid the calling of the 5' RACE reads with MiXCR, one entry per CDR3 protein. The profile shows about 51,000 distinct CDR3 sequences, around 17% of them singletons. The V call is TRBV7-9, the J call TRBJ1-4; D unclear. The material sequenced was PBMCs. The clonotype comes from a man aged 60-69 years in good health. Here the CDR3 DNA reads TGTGCCAGCAGCCCTGAAAGAGCTAATGAAAAACTGTTTTTT. It translates to CASSPERANEKLFF.